The rows below give T cell receptor beta chains drawn from one sample of a study of T cell changes during pregnancy in multiple sclerosis. Method: immunoSEQ multiplex PCR; TCRdb's copy keeps in-frame clones and lacks some. This sample has some 28,000 clones; 90% to 95% occur once, and the top ten carry around 0.44%. The sequences come from CD4+ T cells from peripheral blood mononuclear cells, collected after pregnancy. These receptors were obtained from a female donor with multiple sclerosis, enrolled in a pregnancy study. Each CDR3 is given with its conserved first and last residue. Fields, in order: clone size, J gene, D gene, V gene, CDR3 protein, CDR3 DNA. D genes are given only for firm matches. The listing skips clone size in some rows; elsewhere it reads once, few, many or a size class.

>.|TRBJ1-5|.|TRBV5-5
CASSATGSVNQPQHF
TGTGCCAGCAGCGCAACAGGGTCGGTAAATCAGCCCCAGCATTTT
>.|TRBJ2-3|TRBD2|TRBV6-5
CASSWTSGRDTQYF
TGTGCCAGCAGTTGGACTAGCGGGAGGGATACGCAGTATTTT
>.|TRBJ1-1|TRBD1|TRBV10-3
CAISESGLEAGGHTEAFF
TGTGCCATCAGTGAGTCGGGCTTGGAGGCAGGGGGTCACACTGAAGCTTTCTTT
>.|TRBJ1-1|TRBD1|TRBV5-1
CASSASQGGFNTEAFF
TGCGCCAGCAGCGCGTCTCAAGGGGGCTTTAACACTGAAGCTTTCTTT
>.|TRBJ2-5|.|TRBV5-1
CASRVGATEETQYF
TGCGCCAGCAGAGTGGGGGCGACGGAAGAGACCCAGTACTTC
>.|TRBJ1-5|.|TRBV27
CASSFDRGKPQHF
TGTGCCAGCAGTTTCGATAGGGGTAAGCCCCAGCATTTT
>.|TRBJ2-4|.|TRBV19
CASSIVSRRVAKNIQYF
TGTGCCAGTAGTATAGTAAGTCGTCGCGTAGCCAAAAACATTCAGTACTTC
>.|TRBJ1-2|.|TRBV2
CASSADSNYGYTF
TGTGCCAGCAGTGCGGACAGTAACTATGGCTACACCTTC
>.|TRBJ1-1|.|TRBV5-1
CASSGDWGGAEAFF
TGCGCCAGCAGCGGGGACTGGGGCGGCGCTGAAGCTTTCTTT
>once|TRBJ2-3|.|TRBV10-3
CAIISDQGTDTQYF
TGTGCCATCATTTCGGACCAGGGGACAGATACGCAGTATTTT
>.|TRBJ1-2|.|TRBV6-4
CASSETFDQTRGSYGYTF
TGTGCCAGCAGTGAGACTTTCGACCAGACACGGGGGAGCTATGGCTACACCTTC
>.|TRBJ1-5|.|TRBV30
CAWSLGHDQPQHF
TGTGCCTGGAGTCTAGGACACGATCAGCCCCAGCATTTT
>.|TRBJ1-2|.|TRBV5-6
CASSATTGTGYTF
TGTGCCAGCAGCGCGACCACAGGGACTGGCTACACCTTC
>once|TRBJ2-3|TRBD2|TRBV5-6
CASSRSSGRVSTDTQYF
TGTGCCAGCAGCCGTAGTAGCGGGAGAGTCAGCACAGATACGCAGTATTTT
>.|TRBJ1-4|TRBD1|TRBV6-6
CASGTGAFPYEKLFF
TGTGCCAGCGGGACAGGGGCCTTTCCTTATGAAAAACTGTTTTTT
>.|TRBJ1-2|.|TRBV2
CASSATGGNYGYTF
TGTGCCAGCAGTGCCACGGGGGGTAACTATGGCTACACCTTC
>.|TRBJ2-7|TRBD1|TRBV6-1
CASSGGTANSYEQYF
TGTGCCAGCAGTGGAGGGACAGCCAACTCCTACGAGCAGTACTTC
>.|TRBJ1-4|TRBD1|TRBV5-1
CASSQGGTATNEKLFF
TGCGCCAGCAGCCAAGGAGGGACAGCAACTAATGAAAAACTGTTTTTT
>.|TRBJ1-4|.|TRBV6-6
CASSYGQGNEKLFF
TGTGCCAGCAGTTACGGTCAGGGGAATGAAAAACTGTTTTTT
>.|TRBJ2-7|.|TRBV6-5
CASSYGGDPYEQYF
TGTGCCAGCAGTTACGGAGGGGACCCCTACGAGCAGTACTTC
>.|TRBJ2-2|TRBD1|TRBV7-9
CASRRQGPGELFF
TGTGCCAGCAGACGACAGGGACCGGGGGAGCTGTTTTTT
>few|TRBJ1-1|TRBD1|TRBV6-1
CASRRGAGGTEAFF
TGTGCCAGCAGACGCGGGGCAGGGGGCACTGAAGCTTTCTTT
>.|TRBJ1-3|.|TRBV5-6
CASSFGAGFYSGNTIYF
TGTGCCAGCAGCTTTGGGGCAGGGTTTTACTCTGGAAACACCATATATTTT
>.|TRBJ1-1|.|TRBV30
CAWRSWGGRSTEAFF
TGTGCCTGGAGGAGTTGGGGCGGACGGAGCACTGAAGCTTTCTTT
>.|TRBJ2-7|.|TRBV5-4
CASSPSVGGGYEQYF
TGTGCCAGCAGCCCTTCAGTTGGGGGCGGGTACGAGCAGTACTTC
>once|TRBJ2-5|TRBD1|TRBV7-8
CASSLRTGQETQYF
TGTGCCAGCAGCTTACGGACAGGGCAAGAGACCCAGTACTTC
>.|TRBJ1-5|TRBD1|TRBV7-6
CASSVQGARQPQHF
TGTGCCAGCAGCGTACAGGGGGCCCGTCAGCCCCAGCATTTT
>.|TRBJ2-7|.|TRBV23-1
CASSQGAGDCNYF
TGCGCCAGCAGTCAAGGCGCCGGGGACTGTAATTACTTC
>.|TRBJ1-1|.|TRBV18
CASSLGGPANTEAFF
TGTGCCAGCTCACTCGGGGGGCCTGCGAACACTGAAGCTTTCTTT
>.|TRBJ1-5|.|TRBV25-1
CASSESHSINQPQHF
TGTGCCAGCAGTGAATCCCATTCTATTAATCAGCCCCAGCATTTT